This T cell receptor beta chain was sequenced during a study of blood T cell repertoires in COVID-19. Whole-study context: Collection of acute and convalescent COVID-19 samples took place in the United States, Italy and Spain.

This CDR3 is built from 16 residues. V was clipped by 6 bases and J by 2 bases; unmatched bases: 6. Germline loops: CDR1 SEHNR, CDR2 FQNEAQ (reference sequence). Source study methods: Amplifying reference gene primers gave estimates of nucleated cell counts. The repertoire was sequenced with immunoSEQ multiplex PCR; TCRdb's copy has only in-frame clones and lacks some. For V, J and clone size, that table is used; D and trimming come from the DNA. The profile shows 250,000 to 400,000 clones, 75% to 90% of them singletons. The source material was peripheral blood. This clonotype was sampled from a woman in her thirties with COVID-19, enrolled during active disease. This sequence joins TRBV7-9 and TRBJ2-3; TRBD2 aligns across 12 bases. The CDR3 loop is CASSPLAGGSTDTQYF. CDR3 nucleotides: TGTGCCAGCAGTCCACTAGCGGGAGGCTCCACAGATACGCAGTATTTT. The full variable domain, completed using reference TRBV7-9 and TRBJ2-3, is DTGVSQNPRHKITKRGQNVTFRCDPISEHNRLYWYRQTLGQGPEFLTYFQNEAQLEKSRLLSDRFSAERPKGSFSTLEIQRTEQGDSAMYLCASSPLAGGSTDTQYFGPGTRLTVL.